Listed below are T cell receptor beta chains from one sample, sequenced in a study of vaccination effects on CD4 cells after COVID-19. Their specific antigens are unknown. Assay: immunoSEQ multiplex PCR; the TCRdb copy retains only in-frame clones and omits some. The sample consists of some 63,000 clones, about 72% of them appearing once. The sample consisted of CD4+ T cells from PBMCs cultured without peptide, taken before COVID-19 vaccination. Receptors originate from a human donor who had a prior SARS-CoV-2 infection. CDR3s include the opening cysteine and the closing phenylalanine or tryptophan. The order of the fields is D gene, J gene, V gene, clone size, CDR3 DNA, CDR3 protein. The D gene is left open where the match is weak. Size tells how often a clone was seen (once, few, many) or the class of an expanded clone, and some rows leave it out.

d_gene: -; j_gene: TRBJ2-2; v_gene: TRBV5-1; abundance: once; CDR3nt: TGCGCCAGCAGCTTCGCAAGAGGGGGCGGGGAGCTGTTTTTT; CDR3aa: CASSFARGGGELFF
d_gene: TRBD1; j_gene: TRBJ1-5; v_gene: TRBV3-1/TRBV3-2; abundance: -; CDR3nt: TGTGCCAGCAGCTCCGGACAGGGAAGTCAGCCCCAGCATTTT; CDR3aa: CASSSGQGSQPQHF
d_gene: -; j_gene: TRBJ1-3; v_gene: TRBV3-1/TRBV3-2; abundance: few; CDR3nt: TGTGCCAGCAGGAGATTATCAGGGAACACCATATATTTT; CDR3aa: CASRRLSGNTIYF
d_gene: TRBD1; j_gene: TRBJ1-5; v_gene: TRBV27; abundance: -; CDR3nt: TGTGCCAGCAGCCGAGCCGGGACAGGGGGAAATCAGCCCCAGCATTTT; CDR3aa: CASSRAGTGGNQPQHF
d_gene: -; j_gene: TRBJ2-7; v_gene: TRBV3-1/TRBV3-2; abundance: -; CDR3nt: TGTGCCAGCAGGTACGGCCTAGCGCGGGAGCAGTACTTC; CDR3aa: CASRYGLAREQYF
d_gene: -; j_gene: TRBJ1-4; v_gene: TRBV3-1/TRBV3-2; abundance: -; CDR3nt: TGTGCCAGCAGCCAAGTGGCGACAGAGGGGGAAAAACTGTTTTTT; CDR3aa: CASSQVATEGEKLFF
d_gene: -; j_gene: TRBJ1-3; v_gene: TRBV10-3; abundance: -; CDR3nt: TGTGCCATCAGTGGGGGCATCTCTGGAAACACCATATATTTT; CDR3aa: CAISGGISGNTIYF
d_gene: -; j_gene: TRBJ1-2; v_gene: TRBV5-4; abundance: once; CDR3nt: TGTGCCAGCAGCTTGGGGAGACGATCCTATGGCTACACCTTC; CDR3aa: CASSLGRRSYGYTF
d_gene: TRBD1; j_gene: TRBJ2-7; v_gene: TRBV6-5; abundance: -; CDR3nt: TGTGCCAGCAGACCGGGACAGGGGACCTTCTACGAGCAGTACTTC; CDR3aa: CASRPGQGTFYEQYF
d_gene: -; j_gene: TRBJ2-1; v_gene: TRBV19; abundance: few; CDR3nt: TGTGCCAGTAGTATCAATCTTAGCGGCCGATACAATGAGCAGTTCTTC; CDR3aa: CASSINLSGRYNEQFF
d_gene: TRBD1; j_gene: TRBJ2-7; v_gene: TRBV15; abundance: -; CDR3nt: TGTGCCACCAGCAGAGAACTGGGAATTGGGACAGCTGCTTACGAGCAGTACTTC; CDR3aa: CATSRELGIGTAAYEQYF
d_gene: -; j_gene: TRBJ2-3; v_gene: TRBV12-1; abundance: -; CDR3nt: TGTGCCAGCAGCTTTAGGGCTAGCGGGGGCCCGCTTTTCACAGATACGCAGTATTTT; CDR3aa: CASSFRASGGPLFTDTQYF
d_gene: -; j_gene: TRBJ2-2; v_gene: TRBV30; abundance: -; CDR3nt: TGTGCCTACAGGGCGCCCGGGGAGCTGTTTTTT; CDR3aa: CAYRAPGELFF
d_gene: -; j_gene: TRBJ2-7; v_gene: TRBV5-1; abundance: -; CDR3nt: TGCGCCAGCAGCTTGGCCACACAGAGAACCTACGAGCAGTACTTC; CDR3aa: CASSLATQRTYEQYF
d_gene: TRBD2; j_gene: TRBJ2-1; v_gene: TRBV24-1; abundance: once; CDR3nt: TGTGCCACCAGTGACCCTCGGGCGGGAGGAAGAAATGAGCAGTTCTTC; CDR3aa: CATSDPRAGGRNEQFF
d_gene: -; j_gene: TRBJ2-2; v_gene: TRBV19; abundance: -; CDR3nt: TGTGCCAGTGCTCTGGGGGGCGCAGGGACCGGGGAGCTGTTTTTT; CDR3aa: CASALGGAGTGELFF
d_gene: -; j_gene: TRBJ2-1; v_gene: TRBV7-3; abundance: -; CDR3nt: TGTGCCAGCAGCTTAACGCTAGGGGGAGGTAGCAATGAGCAGTTCTTC; CDR3aa: CASSLTLGGGSNEQFF
d_gene: -; j_gene: TRBJ1-2; v_gene: TRBV4-3; abundance: -; CDR3nt: TGCGCCAGCAGCCAAGGTCTAGGGACCGATACTAACTATGGCTACACCTTC; CDR3aa: CASSQGLGTDTNYGYTF
d_gene: -; j_gene: TRBJ1-2; v_gene: TRBV6-2/TRBV6-3; abundance: few; CDR3nt: TGTGCCAGCAGTCTGTCTCTCGATTCGGTGAACTATGGCTACACCTTC; CDR3aa: CASSLSLDSVNYGYTF
d_gene: -; j_gene: TRBJ1-2; v_gene: TRBV7-2; abundance: few; CDR3nt: TGTGCCAGCAGCTTAGCGGGGTTTGGCTACACCTTC; CDR3aa: CASSLAGFGYTF
d_gene: -; j_gene: TRBJ1-3; v_gene: TRBV4-1; abundance: -; CDR3nt: TGCGCCAGCAGCCAAGATGCCCGCCTAGGAAACACCATATATTTT; CDR3aa: CASSQDARLGNTIYF
d_gene: TRBD2; j_gene: TRBJ2-1; v_gene: TRBV11-3; abundance: few; CDR3nt: TGTGCCAGCAGCTTAGGCGGGAGGGTCCACTCCTACAATGAGCAGTTCTTC; CDR3aa: CASSLGGRVHSYNEQFF
d_gene: -; j_gene: TRBJ1-4; v_gene: TRBV5-4; abundance: -; CDR3nt: TGTGCCAGCAGCCTCTCGGCTGGGCGCCCAACTAATGAAAAACTGTTTTTT; CDR3aa: CASSLSAGRPTNEKLFF
d_gene: -; j_gene: TRBJ1-1; v_gene: TRBV5-8; abundance: -; CDR3nt: TGTGCCAGCAGCTTTGCGGCTGAAGCTTTCTTT; CDR3aa: CASSFAAEAFF
d_gene: -; j_gene: TRBJ2-3; v_gene: TRBV11-2; abundance: few; CDR3nt: TGTGCCAGCAACCTGGACACCAACACAGATACGCAGTATTTT; CDR3aa: CASNLDTNTDTQYF
d_gene: -; j_gene: TRBJ2-7; v_gene: TRBV2; abundance: -; CDR3nt: TGTGCCAGCAGTGACCACAATCGGGCCGAGCAGTACTTC; CDR3aa: CASSDHNRAEQYF
d_gene: -; j_gene: TRBJ2-2; v_gene: TRBV6-1; abundance: -; CDR3nt: TGTGCCAGCAGTGAAAAGGCTACGGGCAGGGGGGAGCTGTTTTTT; CDR3aa: CASSEKATGRGELFF
d_gene: -; j_gene: TRBJ1-2; v_gene: TRBV6-5; abundance: few; CDR3nt: TGTGCCAGCAATTCAGGGGACTATGGCTACACCTTC; CDR3aa: CASNSGDYGYTF
d_gene: -; j_gene: TRBJ1-2; v_gene: TRBV7-9; abundance: -; CDR3nt: TGTGCCAGCAGCTTAGACGGGTCTGGAGCTCGCTACACCTTC; CDR3aa: CASSLDGSGARYTF
d_gene: -; j_gene: TRBJ2-1; v_gene: TRBV11-1; abundance: -; CDR3nt: TGTGCCAGCAGCGTTGCGGAAGTCTCCTACAATGAGCAGTTCTTC; CDR3aa: CASSVAEVSYNEQFF
d_gene: TRBD1; j_gene: TRBJ1-2; v_gene: TRBV9; abundance: -; CDR3nt: TGTGCCAGCAGCGACCGGGACAGGGACGGTGGCTACACCTTC; CDR3aa: CASSDRDRDGGYTF
d_gene: TRBD1; j_gene: TRBJ1-2; v_gene: TRBV27; abundance: -; CDR3nt: TGTGCCAGCAGTTCCCCCTGGACAGGGCAAGGCTACACCTTC; CDR3aa: CASSSPWTGQGYTF
d_gene: -; j_gene: TRBJ2-7; v_gene: TRBV21-1; abundance: -; CDR3nt: TGTGCCAGCAACCAATACCCTAGCGAGCTAACCTACGAGCAGTACTTC; CDR3aa: CASNQYPSELTYEQYF
d_gene: -; j_gene: TRBJ2-3; v_gene: TRBV15; abundance: -; CDR3nt: TGTGCCACCAGCAGTGGCGAGGGGGGGGCCATAGATACGCAGTATTTT; CDR3aa: CATSSGEGGAIDTQYF